This paragraph covers one TCR beta chain sequence. The entry originates in a study of blood T cell repertoires in COVID-19. Per the authors' pipeline: Nucleated cell counts were estimated from reference gene primer amplification. The repertoire was sequenced with immunoSEQ multiplex PCR; TCRdb's copy has only in-frame clones and lacks some. The V and J calls and clone size are taken from that table; D and trimming were inferred from the DNA. This sample yields roughly 290,000 clones, of which around 85% are seen a single time; around 2.1% belongs to the top ten. Trimming removed 0 bases from V and 0 bases from J, with 7 bases in between. Germline V CDR1 and CDR2: MGHRA, YSYEKL. This CDR3 has 15 amino acids.

Sequenced input: PBMCs or T cells enriched from blood (not recorded which). The sequence was collected from a man under 40 who had recovered from COVID-19. This chain uses TRBV4-1 with TRBJ2-3; unclear D gene. CDR3 DNA: TGCGCCAGCAGCCAAGACGTCAGGAGCACAGATACGCAGTATTTT. This encodes CASSQDVRSTDTQYF.